The 19 T cell receptor beta chains in this list originate from one sample, sequenced in a study of early T cells in non-severe SARS-CoV-2 infection. From the 5' RACE reads, TCRdb called clonotypes with MiXCR, one entry per CDR3 protein. The data hold about 64,000 distinct CDR3 sequences, with roughly 18% observed a single time. The material sequenced was whole blood, taken at baseline. These receptors all stem from an adult who was a healthcare worker with PCR-confirmed SARS-CoV-2 infection or an uninfected control (not recorded which).

This clonotype has a count of ten or more. The genes are TRBV6-2 or TRBV6-3 and TRBJ1-2; tentatively, D is TRBD1 (5 bases). Between the trimmed V and J ends, which lost 2 bases and 3 bases, there was a span of 10 bases. Germline V gene lookup returns CDR1 MNHEY and CDR2 SVGEGT. CDR3 size: 14 residues. The CDR3 region has the DNA TGTGCCAGCAGTTACGGGGCGGAGTACTATGGCTACACCTTC. Encoded protein: CASSYGAEYYGYTF.

This clonotype was detected ten times or more. The chain couples TRBV6-1 to TRBJ2-7, with 8 bases lining up with TRBD2. V lost 2 bases, J lost 4 bases, and 7 bases stayed unmatched. There are 15 residues in the CDR3. Germline lookup yields CDR1 MNHNS and CDR2 SASEGT. CDR3 nucleotide sequence: TGTGCCAGCAGTGAACCAGGTAGCGGGGCGTACGAGCAGTACTTC. It codes for CASSEPGSGAYEQYF.

This chain uses TRBV10-3 with TRBJ2-5; no clear D gene. Trimming removed 0 bases from V and 5 bases from J, with 7 bases in between. The germline V gene encodes CDR1 ENHRY and CDR2 SYGVKD. This CDR3 has 13 residues. CDR3 nucleotide sequence: TGTGCCATCAGTGAGTCGGGCAGTGAGACCCAGTACTTC. This translates into CAISESGSETQYF.

This clonotype was detected a few times. This rearrangement joins TRBV7-2 to TRBJ2-5; TRBD1 agrees at 8 bases. CDR1 SGHTA and CDR2 FQGNSA come from the germline V gene. Unmatched junction bases numbered 6, after V lost 3 bases and J lost 6 bases. The CDR3 is 14 amino acids. The CDR3 DNA reads as TGTGCCAGCAGCTTCGACAGGGGAGACAAGACCCAGTACTTC. Residues: CASSFDRGDKTQYF.

At least ten counts were recorded for this clonotype. The chain joins TRBV10-3 to TRBJ1-4; TRBD1 matches 7 bases. The CDR3 length is 14 residues. Trimming took 4 bases from V and 7 from J; bases not matched to a gene: 6. The germline CDR1 and CDR2 sequences are ENHRY and SYGVKD. CDR3 coding DNA: TGTGCCATCAGTGGGGCAGGGGGAAGTGAAAAACTGTTTTTT. This translates into CAISGAGGSEKLFF.

This clonotype occurred a few times. The gene calls are TRBV27 and TRBJ2-1, with TRBD1 matching over 10 bases. Trimming at V came to 3 bases and at J to 6 bases, leaving 5 bases not matched to a gene. The CDR3 length is 15 residues. Germline V CDR1 and CDR2: MNHEY, SMNVEV (reference sequence). In DNA form, the CDR3 reads TGTGCCAGCAGTTTTGGGACAGGGGATTTCAATGAGCAGTTCTTC. This gives the protein CASSFGTGDFNEQFF.

The CDR3 bases are TGCGCCAGCAGCCAGGTCAGCGTTGGTGAGCAGTTCTTC. Translated, it gives CASSQVSVGEQFF. V is TRBV4-1 and J is TRBJ2-1; D is ambiguous. This CDR3 is 13 amino acids long. Germline lookup yields CDR1 MGHRA and CDR2 YSYEKL. V was trimmed by 3 bases and J by 9 bases, leaving 12 bases between them.

The chain employs TRBV6-2 or TRBV6-3 and TRBJ2-3; D gene unclear. The CDR3 length is 12 residues. The V end lost 5 bases, the J end lost 6 bases, and 9 bases lay between the germline ends. Per germline, CDR1 MNHEY and CDR2 SVGEGT. CDR3: CASSPQTDTQYF. In DNA, the CDR3 is TGTGCCAGCAGTCCGCAGACTGATACGCAGTATTTT.

This clonotype has a count of ten or more. The chain recombines TRBV6-6 with TRBJ1-5, with D perhaps TRBD1 (6 bases). Trimming cost V 7 bases and J 7 bases, with 17 bases left between them. The CDR3 has 14 residues. Germline CDR1 is MNHNY and CDR2 is SVGAGI (reference sequence). In nucleotides, the CDR3 is TGTGCCAGCACAACAGGGTTTGGAGGGCAGCCCCAGCATTTT. Amino acid sequence: CASTTGFGGQPQHF.

This clonotype was seen at least ten times. The chain recombines TRBV25-1 with TRBJ1-5; tentative D call: TRBD1 (6 bases). The CDR3 spans 14 residues. Looked up from germline, CDR1 is MGHDK and CDR2 is SYGVNS. V lost 5 bases to trimming and J lost 6 bases, with 14 bases between them. The CDR3 spells CASSSTGTGQPQHF. For the CDR3, the DNA is TGTGCCAGCAGTAGCACAGGGACGGGTCAGCCCCAGCATTTT.

The CDR3 protein is CASSQGPRRAEAFF. CDR3 bases: TGTGCCAGCAGCCAAGGGCCCCGCAGGGCTGAAGCTTTCTTT. This chain uses TRBV14 with TRBJ1-1; TRBD1 is a possible D gene (5 bases). CDR3 length equals 14 residues. V lost 1 base and J lost 6, with 12 bases in between. Germline CDR1 is SGHDN and CDR2 is FVKESK. The full variable domain, rest sourced from reference TRBV14 and TRBJ1-1, is EAGVTQFPSHSVIEKGQTVTLRCDPISGHDNLYWYRRVMGKEIKFLLHFVKESKQDESGMPNNRFLAERTGGTYSTLKVQPAELEDSGVYFCASSQGPRRAEAFFGQGTRLTVV.

This clonotype was found a few times. The rearrangement joins TRBV20-1 to TRBJ1-1; D not resolved. The CDR3 is made up of 13 amino acids. Trimming stripped 3 bases from V and 1 base from J, with 9 bases between. Germline CDR1 reads DFQATT; CDR2 reads SNEGSKA (reference sequence). CDR3 sequence reads: CSARWQANTEAFF. CDR3 in DNA: TGCAGTGCTAGGTGGCAAGCGAACACTGAAGCTTTCTTT.

This clonotype was seen at least ten times. The chain is built from TRBV6-4 and TRBJ2-1; the match to TRBD1 covers 11 bases. Germline V lookup: CDR1 MRHNA, CDR2 SNTAGT. This CDR3 spans 15 amino acids. Germline trimming cut 0 bases from V and 6 bases from J; bases unmatched to any gene: 1. The CDR3 protein is CASSDSGTGGNEQFF. CDR3 nucleotides: TGTGCCAGCAGTGACTCGGGGACAGGGGGCAATGAGCAGTTCTTC.

Ten or more counts support this clonotype. CDR3 region: CSAPPRGSAYNEQFF. The CDR3 region has the DNA TGCAGTGCTCCACCAAGGGGGAGTGCCTACAATGAGCAGTTCTTC. V and J are TRBV20-1 and TRBJ2-1, with D maybe TRBD1 (6 bases). V lost 5 bases to trimming and J lost 2 bases, with 16 bases between them. The CDR3 covers 15 residues. From germline, CDR1 is DFQATT and CDR2 SNEGSKA (reference sequence).

J is TRBJ2-4 and V is TRBV7-9, with D possibly matching TRBD1 (6 bases). Trimming cost V 0 bases and J 6 bases, with 12 bases left between them. This CDR3 is built from 15 residues. CDR1 and CDR2 (germline): SEHNR, FQNEAQ (reference sequence). For the CDR3, the DNA is TGTGCCAGCAGCTTAGCGAGGACAGAGACAAACATTCAGTACTTC. Protein product: CASSLARTETNIQYF.

This clonotype has a handful of counts. The rearrangement joins TRBV4-3 to TRBJ1-4; D might be TRBD1 (6 bases). Germline loops: CDR1 LGHNA, CDR2 YSLEER. The V and J ends lost 1 base and 8 bases respectively, with 8 bases between them. The CDR3 runs to 13 residues. The CDR3 is CASSQGTEEKLFF. DNA of the CDR3: TGCGCCAGCAGCCAAGGGACAGAAGAAAAACTGTTTTTT.

The V gene is TRBV7-2, the J gene TRBJ2-7, with 9 bases identical to TRBD2. Per germline, CDR1 SGHTA and CDR2 FQGNSA. With V trimmed by 1 base and J by 1 base, 11 bases remained unmatched. The CDR3 loop spans 18 amino acids. The CDR3 region is CASSLELSGLAYSYEQYF. CDR3 nucleotide sequence: TGTGCCAGCAGCTTAGAGTTGTCAGGACTAGCGTATTCCTACGAGCAGTACTTC. The full variable domain, completed using reference TRBV7-2 and TRBJ2-7, is GAGVSQSPSNKVTEKGKDVELRCDPISGHTALYWYRQSLGQGLEFLIYFQGNSAPDKSGLPSDRFSAERTGGSVSTLTIQRTQQEDSAVYLCASSLELSGLAYSYEQYFGPGTRLTVT.

This clonotype has just a few counts. This rearrangement joins TRBV18 to TRBJ1-2; D gene unclear. CDR3 size: 13 residues. The V gene's germline CDR1 is KGHSH and CDR2 LQKENI. With 5 bases removed from V and 3 bases from J, the gap between germline ends came to 10 bases. CDR3 nucleotides: TGTGCCAGCTCAACCAAAAGATACTATGGCTACACCTTC. Protein product: CASSTKRYYGYTF.

This rearrangement joins TRBV6-5 to TRBJ1-2, with TRBD1 matching 7 bases. The germline gives CDR1 MNHEY, CDR2 SVGAGI. This CDR3 spans 13 amino acids. V gave up 5 bases and J gave up 3 bases; unmatched junction bases: 3. The CDR3 region has the DNA TGTGCCAGCAGTGCAGGGGGATACTATGGCTACACCTTC. Translation gives CASSAGGYYGYTF.